This T cell receptor beta chain was obtained from a study of OX40 agonist ivuxolimab in advanced cancers. Study at large: The mean age was around 56 years, ranging from roughly 23 to 79, with about four fifths of participants male. Partial responses occurred in three patients (one hepatocellular carcinoma, two cutaneous melanoma).

CDR1 and CDR2 (germline): SNHLY, FYNNEI. V was pared by 3 bases and J by 3 bases, with 12 bases between. The CDR3 length is 14 residues. Some clones are missing from TCRdb's copy, which holds only in-frame ones; the method was immunoSEQ multiplex PCR. The sample includes approximately 38,000 clones, roughly 83% of them seen just once. Autoimmune disease history or systemic immunosuppression led to patients being barred. The sample was CD4+ or CD8+ T cells sorted from blood, taken in a trial of the OX40 agonist ivuxolimab. The chain carries TRBV2 and TRBJ2-7, with TRBD1 as a possible D gene (6 bases). The sequence came from an adult with an advanced solid tumor such as melanoma, head and neck, liver or kidney cancer. CDR3 nucleotides: TGTGCCAGCAGTGACGACAGGAATATCTACGAGCAGTACTTC. It is translated as CASSDDRNIYEQYF.